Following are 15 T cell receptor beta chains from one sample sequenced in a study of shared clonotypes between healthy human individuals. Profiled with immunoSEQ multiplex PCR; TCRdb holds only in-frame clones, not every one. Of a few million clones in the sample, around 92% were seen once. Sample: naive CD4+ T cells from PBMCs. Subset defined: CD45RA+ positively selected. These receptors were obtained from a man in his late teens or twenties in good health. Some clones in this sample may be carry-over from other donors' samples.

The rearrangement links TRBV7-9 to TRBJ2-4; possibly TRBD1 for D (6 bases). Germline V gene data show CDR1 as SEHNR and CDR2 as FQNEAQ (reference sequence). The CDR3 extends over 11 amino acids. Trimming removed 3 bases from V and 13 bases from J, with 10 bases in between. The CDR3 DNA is TGTGCCAGCAGCTTGACAGGATCACAGTACTTC. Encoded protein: CASSLTGSQYF. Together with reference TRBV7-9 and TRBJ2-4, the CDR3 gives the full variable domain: DTGVSQNPRHKITKRGQNVTFRCDPISEHNRLYWYRQTLGQGPEFLTYFQNEAQLEKSRLLSDRFSAERPKGSFSTLEIQRTEQGDSAMYLCASSLTGSQYFGAGTRLSVL.

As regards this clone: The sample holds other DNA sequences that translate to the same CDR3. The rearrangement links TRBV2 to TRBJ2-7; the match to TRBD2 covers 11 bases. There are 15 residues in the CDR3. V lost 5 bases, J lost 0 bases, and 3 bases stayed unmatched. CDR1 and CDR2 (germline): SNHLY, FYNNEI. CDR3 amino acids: CASSRGTSGSYEQYF. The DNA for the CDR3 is TGTGCCAGCAGTCGGGGGACTAGCGGCTCCTACGAGCAGTACTTC.

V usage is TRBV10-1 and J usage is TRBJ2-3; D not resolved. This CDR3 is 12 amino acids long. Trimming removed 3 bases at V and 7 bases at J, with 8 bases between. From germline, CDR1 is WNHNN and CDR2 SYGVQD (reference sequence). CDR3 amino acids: CASSDRPYTQYF. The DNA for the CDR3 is TGCGCCAGCAGTGATCGTCCATATACGCAGTATTTT.

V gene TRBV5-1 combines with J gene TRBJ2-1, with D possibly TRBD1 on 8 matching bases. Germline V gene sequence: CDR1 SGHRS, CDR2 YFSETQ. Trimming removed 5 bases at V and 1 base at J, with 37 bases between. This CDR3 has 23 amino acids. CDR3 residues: CASSFSRTGTQAGSEPSYNEQFF. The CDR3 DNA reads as TGCGCCAGCAGTTTCTCCCGGACAGGGACACAAGCGGGGAGCGAGCCTTCCTACAATGAGCAGTTCTTC.

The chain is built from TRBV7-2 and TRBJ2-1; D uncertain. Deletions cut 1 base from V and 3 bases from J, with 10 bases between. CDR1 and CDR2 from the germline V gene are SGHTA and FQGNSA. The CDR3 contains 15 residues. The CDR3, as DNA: TGTGCCAGCAGCTTAGGACTGGCCAACTACAATGAGCAGTTCTTC. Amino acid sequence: CASSLGLANYNEQFF.

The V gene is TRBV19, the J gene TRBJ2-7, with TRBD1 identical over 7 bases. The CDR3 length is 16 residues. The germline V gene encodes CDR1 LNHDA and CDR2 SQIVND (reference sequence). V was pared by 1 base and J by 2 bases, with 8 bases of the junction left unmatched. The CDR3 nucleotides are TGTGCCAGTAGTATAGGTACAGGGGTGCAAGCCTACGAGCAGTACTTC. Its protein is CASSIGTGVQAYEQYF.

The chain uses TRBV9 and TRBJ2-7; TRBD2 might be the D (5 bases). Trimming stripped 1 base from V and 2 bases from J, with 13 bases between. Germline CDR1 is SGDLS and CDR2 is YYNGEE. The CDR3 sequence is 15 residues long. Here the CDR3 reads CASSVSWTRAYEQYF. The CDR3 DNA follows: TGTGCCAGCAGCGTATCTTGGACTCGAGCCTACGAGCAGTACTTC.

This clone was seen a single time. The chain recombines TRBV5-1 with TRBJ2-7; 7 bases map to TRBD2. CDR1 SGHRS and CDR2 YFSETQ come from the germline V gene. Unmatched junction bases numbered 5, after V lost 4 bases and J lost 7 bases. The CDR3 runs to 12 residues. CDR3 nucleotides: TGCGCCAGCAGCGCCGGGGAGGGGGAGCAGTACTTC. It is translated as CASSAGEGEQYF. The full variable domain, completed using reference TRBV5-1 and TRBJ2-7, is KAGVTQTPRYLIKTRGQQVTLSCSPISGHRSVSWYQQTPGQGLQFLFEYFSETQRNKGNFPGRFSGRQFSNSRSEMNVSTLELGDSALYLCASSAGEGEQYFGPGTRLTVT.

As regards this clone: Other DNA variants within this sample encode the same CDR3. In nucleotides, the CDR3 is TGCGCCAGCAGCTTGGGCCAGGGGTTGGGCAATGAGCAGTTCTTC. This encodes CASSLGQGLGNEQFF. The chain combines TRBV5-1 with TRBJ2-1; maybe TRBD1 (6 bases). CDR1 is SGHRS and CDR2 is YFSETQ in the germline V gene. The CDR3 totals 15 residues. Deletions cut 0 bases from V and 6 bases from J, with 13 bases between. The variable domain in full, completed from reference TRBV5-1 and TRBJ2-1, reads KAGVTQTPRYLIKTRGQQVTLSCSPISGHRSVSWYQQTPGQGLQFLFEYFSETQRNKGNFPGRFSGRQFSNSRSEMNVSTLELGDSALYLCASSLGQGLGNEQFFGPGTRLTVL.

CDR3 in amino acids: CASSPRPGTSGSQYEQYF. In nucleotides, the CDR3 is TGTGCCAGCTCACCCCGTCCCGGGACTAGCGGGAGTCAGTACGAGCAGTACTTC. The genes are TRBV18 and TRBJ2-7, with 14 nucleotides matching TRBD2. The germline V gene encodes CDR1 KGHSH and CDR2 LQKENI. The CDR3 loop spans 18 amino acids. With V trimmed by 3 bases and J by 4 bases, 11 bases remained unmatched.

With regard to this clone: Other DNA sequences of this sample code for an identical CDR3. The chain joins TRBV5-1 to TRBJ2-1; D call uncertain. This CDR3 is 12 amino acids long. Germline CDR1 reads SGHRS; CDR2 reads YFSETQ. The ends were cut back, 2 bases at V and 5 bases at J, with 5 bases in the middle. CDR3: CASSLENNEQFF. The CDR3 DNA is TGCGCCAGCAGCTTAGAGAACAATGAGCAGTTCTTC.

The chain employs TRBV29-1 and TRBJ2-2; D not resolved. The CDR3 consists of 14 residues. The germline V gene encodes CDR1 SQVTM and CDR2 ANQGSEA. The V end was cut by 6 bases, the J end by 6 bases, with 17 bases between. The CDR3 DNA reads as TGCAGCGTGGAATGGACGTCGTCGGCCGGGGAGCTGTTTTTT. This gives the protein CSVEWTSSAGELFF.

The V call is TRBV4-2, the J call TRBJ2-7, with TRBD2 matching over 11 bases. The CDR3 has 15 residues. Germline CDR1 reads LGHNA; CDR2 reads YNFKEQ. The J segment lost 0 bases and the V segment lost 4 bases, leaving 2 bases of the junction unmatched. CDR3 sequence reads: CASSRGLAASYEQYF. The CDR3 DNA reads TGTGCCAGCAGCCGGGGACTAGCGGCCTCCTACGAGCAGTACTTC.

CDR3 sequence (DNA): TGTGCCAGCAGCTTGGAGCTAGCGGGAGCTAATGAGCAGTTCTTC. Translating gives CASSLELAGANEQFF. The genes are TRBV5-6 and TRBJ2-1; 10 positions match TRBD2. Germline V gives CDR1 SGHDT, CDR2 YYEEEE. This CDR3 has 15 residues. Germline trimming cut 0 bases from V and 7 bases from J; bases unmatched to any gene: 4.

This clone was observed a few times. The CDR3 region has the DNA TGTGCCAGCAGCTCGAGACTGGTAAACACTGAAGCTTTCTTT. It encodes CASSSRLVNTEAFF. The chain carries TRBV7-9 and TRBJ1-1, with D unclear. The germline CDR1 and CDR2 sequences are SEHNR and FQNEAQ (reference sequence). Trimming took off 4 bases at V and 2 bases at J, with 11 bases between the two ends. This CDR3 spans 14 amino acids.